This T cell receptor (beta chain) derives from a study of beta chain features in type 1 diabetes. Study-wide context: Patient and healthy donor groups were alike in age, gender and cell yields. Regarding the study as a whole: Across all four CD4+ subsets, people with type 1 diabetes showed modestly shorter TCRB CDR3s. VDJ junctions sequenced from type 1 diabetes patients showed fewer insertions and more deletions.

As every portion of the isolated RNA was reverse transcribed, the sequencing read expressed TCRB transcripts. Each sample of naive, central memory or regulatory T cells had, on average, about 3.6 million reads. Some clones are missing from TCRdb's copy, which holds only in-frame ones; the method was immunoSEQ multiplex PCR. Here the sample spans 130,000 to 150,000 clones, around a tenth being singletons. As to this clone: Its antigen is unknown.

Germline V gene lookup returns CDR1 SGHNT and CDR2 YYREEE (reference sequence). The CDR3 has 16 residues. Germline trimming cut 5 bases from V and 5 bases from J; bases unmatched to any gene: 11. The sample was central memory CD4+ T cells from blood. The receptor was derived from a man between 18 and 29 years old in good health. The rearrangement links TRBV5-4 to TRBJ2-1; TRBD2 aligns across 9 bases. The CDR3 nucleotides are TGTGCCAGCAGTGGCGGGGGGGGAGCCAATGACAATGAGCAGTTCTTC. Translation gives CASSGGGGANDNEQFF.